These T cell receptor beta chains were read from a single sample in a study of shared clonotypes between healthy human individuals. Profiled with immunoSEQ multiplex PCR; TCRdb holds only in-frame clones, not every one. The sample shows roughly 2.5 million clones, about 92% of them seen only once. Input material: naive CD4+ T cells sorted from blood. The receptors originated from a man aged 18 to 29 in good health. Each CDR3 is given with its conserved first and last residue. A D gene is named only where the DNA matches it firmly. Expanded clones get a size class; other rows say once, few or many, or leave the size out.

>TRBJ2-3|14|NA|NA|TRBV9
CASSPRTGTDTQYF
TGTGCCAGCAGCCCCCGGACCGGCACAGATACGCAGTATTTT
>TRBJ2-3|15|TRBD1|NA|TRBV5-4
CASSWPGQTPDTQYF
TGTGCCAGCAGCTGGCCGGGACAGACCCCAGATACGCAGTATTTT
>TRBJ2-7|16|NA|once|TRBV7-8
CASSPAPWAVGYEQYF
TGTGCCAGCAGCCCCGCCCCCTGGGCGGTAGGCTACGAGCAGTACTTC
>TRBJ2-2|15|TRBD2|NA|TRBV6-1
CASTSRPGGTGELFF
TGTGCCAGCACTTCCCGCCCGGGGGGTACCGGGGAGCTGTTTTTT
>TRBJ2-7|14|NA|NA|TRBV30
CAWSGGRGTYEQYF
TGTGCCTGGAGTGGGGGTAGGGGGACCTACGAGCAGTACTTC
>TRBJ2-7|11|NA|NA|TRBV6-1
CASSEPSEQYF
TGTGCCAGCAGTGAACCCTCCGAGCAGTACTTC
>TRBJ1-2|19|TRBD1|NA|TRBV30
CAWRAPLQGKSGWGYGYTF
TGTGCCTGGAGAGCCCCCTTACAGGGGAAGTCTGGATGGGGCTATGGCTACACCTTC
>TRBJ2-1|14|TRBD2|NA|TRBV30
CAWRLAGATNEQFF
TGTGCCTGGAGACTAGCGGGAGCGACCAATGAGCAGTTCTTC
>TRBJ2-1|14|NA|NA|TRBV5-1
CASRTVSSYNEQFF
TGCGCCAGCAGAACGGTGAGCTCCTACAATGAGCAGTTCTTC
>TRBJ2-7|15|TRBD1|once|TRBV6-6
CASSYRTGTVYEQYF
TGTGCCAGCAGTTACCGAACCGGGACAGTCTACGAGCAGTACTTC
>TRBJ2-3|14|NA|NA|TRBV7-2
CASSLNRLTVTQYF
TGTGCCAGCAGCTTAAACAGGTTGACGGTTACGCAGTATTTT
>TRBJ2-3|15|NA|NA|TRBV4-3
CASSQGASVTDTQYF
TGCGCCAGCAGCCAAGGCGCTAGCGTCACAGATACGCAGTATTTT
>TRBJ2-2|14|NA|NA|TRBV2
CASSERRNTGELFF
TGTGCCAGCAGTGAAAGGAGAAACACCGGGGAGCTGTTTTTT
>TRBJ1-2|13|NA|NA|TRBV2
CASSEGGSYGYTF
TGTGCCAGCAGTGAGGGGGGGTCGTATGGCTACACCTTC
>TRBJ2-5|14|NA|NA|TRBV10-1
CASSAQGNQETQYF
TGCGCCAGCAGCGCGCAGGGTAACCAAGAGACCCAGTACTTC
>TRBJ2-3|13|NA|NA|TRBV15
CATSRGAGGTQYF
TGTGCCACCAGCAGAGGAGCGGGTGGTACGCAGTATTTT